Included here is one TCR beta chain sequence, with context. Antigen unknown. The germline gene is not matched at one end of the junction; a read error may be the cause. This sample is drawn from a study of cytomegalovirus exposure and HLA in healthy donors. General study findings and limits: Highest at DRB1 and lowest at HLA-C, TCR association rates differed among HLA loci in a later analysis. In a later analysis, at a false discovery rate of 0.05, about 15,000 TCR beta sequences were associated with HLA alleles.

Use of 60 Vbeta and 13 Jbeta primers characterized the PCR. Here immunoSEQ multiplex PCR was the method, and the copy in TCRdb shows in-frame clones only, minus some. Among over 150,000 clones listed, less than 80% were seen once. The receptor was isolated from a man aged 30 to 39 in good health and CMV-seronegative. Sequenced: PBMCs.

The CDR3 bases are TGTGCCAGCAGTTACCCGGCGGGACAGCATGGCTACCCCTTC. Translated: CASSYPAGQHGYPF. This sequence joins TRBV6-5 and TRBJ1-2; 7 nucleotides agree with TRBD1. The CDR3 spans 14 residues. Germline V gene data show CDR1 as MNHEY and CDR2 as SVGAGI.